This T cell receptor beta chain was identified in a study of T cells in Graves' hyperthyroidism and ophthalmopathy. Study details: Pretreatment peripheral blood was obtained at initial diagnosis.

Amplification of TCR beta CDR3 regions used RNA as the template. Using the HTBI primer set, a first-round RT-PCR was run on the TCR CDR3. One entry per CDR3 protein, called by TCRdb with MiXCR from the multiplex PCR reads. Of 700,000 to 850,000 distinct CDR3 sequences listed, 35% are singletons. This clonotype was picked up one time. CDR3 length equals 19 residues. Trimming at V came to 4 bases and at J to 3 bases, leaving 19 bases not matched to a gene. Germline V gene data show CDR1 as SEHNR and CDR2 as FQNEAQ (reference sequence). An absence of ophthalmopathy progression within 18 months meant stable Graves' hyperthyroidism.

The sample taken for sequencing was blood. The clonotype originates from a woman in her 40s with Graves' hyperthyroidism. V and J are TRBV7-9 and TRBJ1-1, with 8 bases aligning to TRBD1. CDR3 region: CASSSPQGGRGQGDTEAFF. Here the CDR3 DNA reads TGTGCCAGCAGCTCACCACAGGGAGGCAGGGGGCAGGGGGACACTGAAGCTTTCTTT.